This T cell receptor (beta chain) was found in a study of OX40 agonist ivuxolimab in advanced cancers. Study as a whole: Treatment of patients was with ivuxolimab, an agonistic anti-OX40 (CD134) antibody.

The study's findings and limits: Some patients who did not respond also had low normalized T-cell clonal expansion.

A remark on this clone: Its cognate antigen is unknown.

Germline CDR1 and CDR2: ENHRY and SYGVKD. This CDR3 comprises 16 residues. Trimming removed 4 bases from V and 10 bases from J; junction bases left unmatched: 9. The data were produced by immunoSEQ multiplex PCR, yet TCRdb's version contains in-frame clones alone and is incomplete. The sample lists about 82,000 clones, 75% to 90% occurring once. Sequenced here: CD4+ or CD8+ T cells sorted from blood, sampled in a trial of the OX40 agonist ivuxolimab. V and J are TRBV10-3 and TRBJ2-2; 13 nucleotides line up with TRBD2. This TCR came from an adult with an advanced solid tumor such as melanoma, head and neck, liver or kidney cancer. CDR3 loop: CAISVGLAGLSAELFF. CDR3 in DNA: TGTGCCATCAGTGTGGGACTAGCGGGACTCTCCGCGGAGCTGTTTTTT.